These T cell receptor beta chains were read from a single sample in a study of blood T cells in healthy people across ages. TCRdb re-analysed the 5' RACE reads in MiXCR, keeping a single row per CDR3 protein. The repertoire holds roughly 680,000 distinct CDR3 sequences, 52% seen once, with roughly 14% in the top ten. The sequenced material came from blood. These receptors all stem from a woman of 80 years or more in good health. Both conserved end residues are part of each CDR3. Fields, in order: D gene, V gene, clone size, J gene, CDR3 protein, CDR3 DNA. A D gene is named only where the DNA matches it firmly. The listing skips clone size in some rows; elsewhere it reads once, few, many or a size class.

d_gene: .
v_gene: TRBV29-1
abundance: many
j_gene: TRBJ2-1
CDR3aa: CSVPRQSGTSDNEQFF
CDR3nt: TGCAGCGTCCCCCGACAGAGTGGGACCTCAGACAATGAGCAGTTCTTC

d_gene: .
v_gene: TRBV2
abundance: .
j_gene: TRBJ2-5
CDR3aa: CASSEVGGRETQYF
CDR3nt: TGTGCCAGCAGTGAAGTGGGGGGCCGAGAGACCCAGTACTTC

d_gene: TRBD2
v_gene: TRBV14
abundance: .
j_gene: TRBJ2-5
CDR3aa: CASAGRAGAGEQYF
CDR3nt: TGTGCCAGCGCGGGACGAGCGGGAGCCGGTGAGCAGTACTTC

d_gene: TRBD2
v_gene: TRBV7-9
abundance: few
j_gene: TRBJ2-1
CDR3aa: CASSFYIAGGPSNEQFF
CDR3nt: TGTGCCAGCAGCTTCTACATAGCGGGAGGCCCATCCAATGAGCAGTTCTTC

d_gene: .
v_gene: TRBV3-1
abundance: once
j_gene: TRBJ2-5
CDR3aa: CASSQDSVQETQYF
CDR3nt: TGTGCCAGCAGCCAGGATAGCGTTCAAGAGACCCAGTACTTC

d_gene: TRBD2
v_gene: TRBV15
abundance: many
j_gene: TRBJ2-1
CDR3aa: CATNSGGYNEQFF
CDR3nt: TGTGCCACCAACAGCGGGGGCTACAATGAGCAGTTCTTC

d_gene: TRBD2
v_gene: TRBV20-1
abundance: .
j_gene: TRBJ2-3
CDR3aa: CSAAGGYTDTQYF
CDR3nt: TGCAGTGCGGCGGGGGGGTACACAGATACGCAGTATTTT

d_gene: TRBD1
v_gene: TRBV12-3/TRBV12-4
abundance: many
j_gene: TRBJ2-1
CDR3aa: CASSWDRVLYNEQFF
CDR3nt: TGTGCCAGCAGTTGGGACAGGGTCCTCTACAATGAGCAGTTCTTC

d_gene: TRBD2
v_gene: TRBV20-1
abundance: .
j_gene: TRBJ2-5
CDR3aa: CSARDPWTSGRETQYF
CDR3nt: TGCAGTGCTAGAGATCCCTGGACTAGCGGGAGAGAGACCCAGTACTTC

d_gene: .
v_gene: TRBV20-1
abundance: many
j_gene: TRBJ1-3
CDR3aa: CSARGTEGLNTIYF
CDR3nt: TGCAGTGCTAGAGGGACTGAGGGTTTGAACACCATATATTTT

d_gene: .
v_gene: TRBV28
abundance: many
j_gene: TRBJ2-3
CDR3aa: CASSPPGPLGADTQYF
CDR3nt: TGTGCCAGCAGTCCCCCCGGACCTTTAGGCGCAGATACGCAGTATTTT

d_gene: TRBD1
v_gene: TRBV25-1
abundance: many
j_gene: TRBJ2-3
CDR3aa: CASSGDRPAADTQYF
CDR3nt: TGTGCCAGCAGTGGGGACAGGCCAGCTGCAGATACGCAGTATTTT

d_gene: .
v_gene: TRBV6-2/TRBV6-3
abundance: .
j_gene: TRBJ2-7
CDR3aa: CASSPGLNYEQYF
CDR3nt: TGTGCCAGCAGTCCCGGACTGAACTACGAGCAGTACTTC

d_gene: .
v_gene: TRBV21-1
abundance: many
j_gene: TRBJ2-5
CDR3aa: CASSKPGPVAETQYF
CDR3nt: TGTGCCAGCAGCAAACCAGGACCCGTGGCAGAGACCCAGTACTTC

d_gene: .
v_gene: TRBV5-1
abundance: few
j_gene: TRBJ2-2
CDR3aa: CASSLATGKQYGELFF
CDR3nt: TGCGCCAGCAGCTTGGCCACAGGGAAGCAATACGGGGAGCTGTTTTTT

d_gene: TRBD1
v_gene: TRBV20-1
abundance: once
j_gene: TRBJ2-7
CDR3aa: CSAESRDRVRRYEQYF
CDR3nt: TGCAGTGCTGAGTCCCGGGACAGGGTTCGGAGGTACGAGCAGTACTTC

d_gene: .
v_gene: TRBV5-1
abundance: few
j_gene: TRBJ2-2
CDR3aa: CASSPRGYKTGELFF
CDR3nt: TGCGCCAGCAGCCCCAGAGGCTACAAGACCGGGGAGCTGTTTTTT

d_gene: TRBD1
v_gene: TRBV9
abundance: .
j_gene: TRBJ2-5
CDR3aa: CATTPGPGGGEQYF
CDR3nt: TGTGCCACGACGCCGGGACCAGGGGGCGGTGAGCAGTACTTC

d_gene: .
v_gene: TRBV25-1
abundance: .
j_gene: TRBJ2-7
CDR3aa: CASTPGGGKREQYF
CDR3nt: TGTGCCAGCACCCCAGGGGGAGGAAAGCGCGAGCAGTACTTC

d_gene: TRBD1
v_gene: TRBV6-6
abundance: many
j_gene: TRBJ2-3
CDR3aa: CASTTDRDRAPDTQYF
CDR3nt: TGTGCCAGCACCACAGATCGGGACAGGGCTCCAGATACGCAGTATTTT

d_gene: .
v_gene: TRBV5-1
abundance: .
j_gene: TRBJ2-7
CDR3aa: CASSLGAQGNLLYEQYF
CDR3nt: TGCGCCAGCAGCTTGGGGGCACAGGGAAACCTACTCTACGAGCAGTACTTC

d_gene: .
v_gene: TRBV2
abundance: many
j_gene: TRBJ2-4
CDR3aa: CASELKNIQYF
CDR3nt: TGTGCCAGCGAGCTCAAAAACATTCAGTACTTC

d_gene: .
v_gene: TRBV15
abundance: .
j_gene: TRBJ1-1
CDR3aa: CATSRDTALNTEAFF
CDR3nt: TGTGCCACCAGCAGAGATACCGCCCTAAACACTGAAGCTTTCTTT

d_gene: TRBD2
v_gene: TRBV7-2
abundance: many
j_gene: TRBJ2-1
CDR3aa: CASSNTPGLAGEMQFF
CDR3nt: TGTGCCAGCAGCAATACGCCGGGACTAGCGGGAGAGATGCAGTTCTTC

d_gene: TRBD2
v_gene: TRBV29-1
abundance: .
j_gene: TRBJ2-5
CDR3aa: CSVGGTSEGQETQYF
CDR3nt: TGCAGCGTCGGAGGGACTAGCGAGGGTCAAGAGACCCAGTACTTC

d_gene: .
v_gene: TRBV20-1
abundance: .
j_gene: TRBJ1-4
CDR3aa: CSAQEGGANEKLFF
CDR3nt: TGCAGTGCTCAGGAGGGTGGAGCTAATGAAAAACTGTTTTTT

d_gene: .
v_gene: TRBV3-1
abundance: .
j_gene: TRBJ2-1
CDR3aa: CASSQGVGTYYNEQFF
CDR3nt: TGTGCCAGCAGCCAAGGGGTTGGGACTTATTACAATGAGCAGTTCTTC

d_gene: .
v_gene: TRBV7-2
abundance: .
j_gene: TRBJ2-1
CDR3aa: CASSLITSQLNEQFF
CDR3nt: TGTGCCAGCAGCTTAATTACTAGCCAACTTAATGAGCAGTTCTTC

d_gene: TRBD1
v_gene: TRBV11-2
abundance: once
j_gene: TRBJ2-1
CDR3aa: CASSSTGEVYNEQFF
CDR3nt: TGTGCCAGCAGCTCTACAGGGGAAGTTTACAATGAGCAGTTCTTC

d_gene: .
v_gene: TRBV5-6
abundance: .
j_gene: TRBJ1-2
CDR3aa: CASSLAGTEVFDYTF
CDR3nt: TGTGCCAGCAGCTTGGCCGGGACGGAAGTTTTTGACTATACCTTC

d_gene: .
v_gene: TRBV7-9
abundance: few
j_gene: TRBJ1-1
CDR3aa: CASSWNVGHGAFF
CDR3nt: TGTGCCAGCAGCTGGAACGTGGGACATGGAGCTTTCTTT

d_gene: TRBD1
v_gene: TRBV6-2/TRBV6-3
abundance: .
j_gene: TRBJ1-2
CDR3aa: CVSSGTGNYGYTF
CDR3nt: TGTGTCAGTTCCGGGACAGGAAACTATGGCTACACCTTC

d_gene: TRBD1
v_gene: TRBV20-1
abundance: .
j_gene: TRBJ1-5
CDR3aa: CSARRTGVRSNQPQHF
CDR3nt: TGCAGTGCTAGAAGGACAGGGGTAAGAAGCAATCAGCCCCAGCATTTT

d_gene: .
v_gene: TRBV20-1
abundance: few
j_gene: TRBJ2-7
CDR3aa: CSARGLKSSYEQYF
CDR3nt: TGCAGTGCTAGAGGGCTGAAGAGCTCCTACGAGCAGTACTTC

d_gene: TRBD1
v_gene: TRBV27
abundance: many
j_gene: TRBJ2-7
CDR3aa: CASRLTGTGRTYEQYF
CDR3nt: TGTGCCAGCAGGCTGACTGGGACAGGGAGGACCTACGAGCAGTACTTC

d_gene: .
v_gene: TRBV20-1
abundance: .
j_gene: TRBJ1-5
CDR3aa: CSASPQINQPRHF
CDR3nt: TGCAGTGCTAGTCCTCAGATCAATCAGCCCCGGCATTTT

d_gene: .
v_gene: TRBV2
abundance: .
j_gene: TRBJ2-5
CDR3aa: CASIGLQETQYF
CDR3nt: TGTGCCAGCATAGGGCTTCAAGAGACCCAGTACTTC

d_gene: .
v_gene: TRBV24-1
abundance: many
j_gene: TRBJ2-1
CDR3aa: CATSDPATPHNEQFF
CDR3nt: TGTGCCACCAGTGATCCGGCGACACCTCACAATGAGCAGTTCTTC

d_gene: .
v_gene: TRBV25-1
abundance: .
j_gene: TRBJ2-2
CDR3aa: CASSTGGSHTGELFF
CDR3nt: TGTGCCAGCAGTACCGGAGGGTCCCACACCGGGGAGCTGTTTTTT

d_gene: .
v_gene: TRBV15
abundance: many
j_gene: TRBJ1-2
CDR3aa: CATSSYTALNYGYTF
CDR3nt: TGTGCCACCAGCAGTTATACGGCCCTGAACTATGGCTACACCTTC

d_gene: .
v_gene: TRBV7-9
abundance: few
j_gene: TRBJ2-1
CDR3aa: CASNGDRFSYNEQFF
CDR3nt: TGTGCCAGCAACGGTGACAGATTCTCCTACAATGAGCAGTTCTTC

d_gene: TRBD2
v_gene: TRBV29-1
abundance: .
j_gene: TRBJ2-2
CDR3aa: CSVAGSAGVTGELFF
CDR3nt: TGCAGCGTTGCGGGGTCGGCGGGAGTAACCGGGGAGCTGTTTTTT

d_gene: .
v_gene: TRBV25-1
abundance: many
j_gene: TRBJ2-5
CDR3aa: CASSESRILIETQYF
CDR3nt: TGTGCCAGCAGTGAATCCCGGATCCTCATCGAAACCCAGTACTTC

d_gene: TRBD2
v_gene: TRBV12-3/TRBV12-4
abundance: .
j_gene: TRBJ2-1
CDR3aa: CASRREGYEQFF
CDR3nt: TGTGCCAGCAGGCGGGAGGGTTATGAGCAGTTCTTC

d_gene: .
v_gene: TRBV28
abundance: many
j_gene: TRBJ1-5
CDR3aa: CASSSPEGWDQPQHF
CDR3nt: TGTGCCAGCAGTTCCCCGGAGGGATGGGATCAGCCCCAGCATTTT

d_gene: .
v_gene: TRBV6-2/TRBV6-3
abundance: .
j_gene: TRBJ2-2
CDR3aa: CASSPADANTGELFF
CDR3nt: TGTGCCAGCAGCCCAGCGGACGCGAACACCGGGGAGCTGTTTTTT

d_gene: TRBD2
v_gene: TRBV7-3
abundance: many
j_gene: TRBJ2-3
CDR3aa: CASSFSLAATDTQYF
CDR3nt: TGTGCCAGCAGCTTCTCTCTAGCGGCCACAGATACGCAGTATTTT

d_gene: .
v_gene: TRBV14
abundance: .
j_gene: TRBJ2-7
CDR3aa: CASSLILPSNYPSRDEQYF
CDR3nt: TGTGCCAGCAGCCTGATTCTCCCTTCTAACTATCCCTCCAGGGATGAGCAGTACTTC

d_gene: TRBD2
v_gene: TRBV20-1
abundance: many
j_gene: TRBJ2-1
CDR3aa: CSAPGLFYNEQFF
CDR3nt: TGCAGTGCACCGGGACTATTCTACAATGAGCAGTTCTTC

d_gene: .
v_gene: TRBV21-1
abundance: once
j_gene: TRBJ2-7
CDR3aa: CASTRVWTGGNVQYF
CDR3nt: TGTGCCAGCACCAGAGTTTGGACAGGGGGAAATGTGCAGTACTTC

d_gene: .
v_gene: TRBV25-1
abundance: .
j_gene: TRBJ2-7
CDR3aa: CASASLDSSYEQYF
CDR3nt: TGTGCCAGCGCCAGCCTTGACAGCAGCTACGAGCAGTACTTC

d_gene: .
v_gene: TRBV6-5
abundance: .
j_gene: TRBJ2-7
CDR3aa: CASSYGSSHLILYEQYF
CDR3nt: TGTGCCAGCAGTTACGGGTCTTCACACCTAATTCTATACGAGCAGTACTTC

d_gene: TRBD1
v_gene: TRBV9
abundance: once
j_gene: TRBJ2-1
CDR3aa: CASSVGQGLYDEQFF
CDR3nt: TGTGCCAGCAGCGTAGGACAGGGTCTCTACGATGAGCAGTTCTTC

d_gene: .
v_gene: TRBV9
abundance: .
j_gene: TRBJ2-3
CDR3aa: CASSVGIQTDTQYF
CDR3nt: TGTGCCAGCAGCGTGGGGATCCAGACAGATACGCAGTATTTT

d_gene: .
v_gene: TRBV21-1
abundance: many
j_gene: TRBJ2-3
CDR3aa: CASSSTQGTDTQYF
CDR3nt: TGTGCCAGCAGCTCCACTCAGGGTACAGATACGCAGTATTTT